A selection of T cell receptor beta chains follows, all from one sample in a study of blood T cell repertoires in COVID-19. The protocol was immunoSEQ multiplex PCR, while the TCRdb copy is restricted to in-frame clones and leaves out a portion. The sample holds 90,000 to 120,000 clones, roughly 80% seen once. Sequencing was carried out using peripheral blood. These receptors were obtained from a human donor in a cohort sampled during active COVID-19. Both conserved end residues are part of each CDR3. D genes are given only for firm matches. For some rows the clone size is stated as once, few or many, or as a class when expanded; others skip it.

v_call	clone_size	j_call	d_call	cdr3_aa	cdr3_nt
TRBV6-2/TRBV6-3	.	TRBJ2-5	TRBD2	CASRPSGRDKGTQYF	TGTGCCAGCAGGCCTAGCGGGAGGGATAAAGGGACCCAGTACTTC
TRBV25-1	.	TRBJ2-7	TRBD1	CASSEYGTEGEQYF	TGTGCCAGCAGTGAATATGGGACAGAAGGGGAGCAGTACTTC
TRBV3-1/TRBV3-2	.	TRBJ2-3	.	CASSKNGVTDTQYF	TGTGCCAGCAGTAAAAACGGGGTCACAGATACGCAGTATTTT
TRBV14	medium-sized	TRBJ2-2	TRBD2	CATSGRNTGELFF	TGTGCCACTAGCGGAAGGAACACCGGGGAGCTGTTTTTT
TRBV10-3	.	TRBJ2-1	TRBD2	CAISGPGLAGVNEQFF	TGTGCCATCAGTGGCCCGGGACTAGCGGGAGTCAATGAGCAGTTCTTC
TRBV5-1	.	TRBJ2-2	TRBD2	CASSLAAGANTGELFF	TGCGCCAGCAGCTTGGCAGCGGGGGCGAACACCGGGGAGCTGTTTTTT
TRBV4-1	few	TRBJ1-1	.	CASSQVSLNTEAFF	TGCGCCAGCAGCCAAGTCAGTCTGAACACTGAAGCTTTCTTT
TRBV6-5	once	TRBJ2-1	TRBD2	CASHVRSTSGSKQFF	TGTGCCAGCCACGTTAGATCGACTAGCGGGAGTAAGCAGTTCTTC
TRBV29-1	.	TRBJ2-5	.	CSGRTVRKTQYF	TGCAGCGGACGGACAGTGAGGAAGACCCAGTACTTC
TRBV9	.	TRBJ2-5	TRBD2	CASSVAGAGGSQETQYF	TGTGCCAGCAGCGTAGCTGGCGCGGGAGGCTCCCAAGAGACCCAGTACTTC
TRBV19	.	TRBJ2-7	.	CASSTGASYEQYF	TGTGCCAGTAGTACAGGGGCGTCCTACGAGCAGTACTTC
TRBV5-4	.	TRBJ2-2	.	CASRPDLDTPGELFF	TGTGCCAGCAGGCCGGACTTAGATACCCCCGGGGAGCTGTTTTTT
TRBV5-1	.	TRBJ2-1	TRBD2	CASSAPISGIINEQFF	TGCGCCAGCAGCGCCCCGATTAGCGGGATTATCAATGAGCAGTTCTTC
TRBV9	few	TRBJ2-7	TRBD2	CASSPLLASGRYEQYF	TGTGCCAGCAGCCCTCTCTTGGCTAGCGGGAGATACGAGCAGTACTTC
TRBV6-1	few	TRBJ1-3	.	CASSEFPGNGNTIYF	TGTGCCAGCAGTGAATTTCCAGGGAATGGAAACACCATATATTTT
TRBV6-2/TRBV6-3	.	TRBJ2-7	.	CASSWRQGLGEQYF	TGTGCCAGCAGTTGGCGACAGGGACTGGGCGAGCAGTACTTC